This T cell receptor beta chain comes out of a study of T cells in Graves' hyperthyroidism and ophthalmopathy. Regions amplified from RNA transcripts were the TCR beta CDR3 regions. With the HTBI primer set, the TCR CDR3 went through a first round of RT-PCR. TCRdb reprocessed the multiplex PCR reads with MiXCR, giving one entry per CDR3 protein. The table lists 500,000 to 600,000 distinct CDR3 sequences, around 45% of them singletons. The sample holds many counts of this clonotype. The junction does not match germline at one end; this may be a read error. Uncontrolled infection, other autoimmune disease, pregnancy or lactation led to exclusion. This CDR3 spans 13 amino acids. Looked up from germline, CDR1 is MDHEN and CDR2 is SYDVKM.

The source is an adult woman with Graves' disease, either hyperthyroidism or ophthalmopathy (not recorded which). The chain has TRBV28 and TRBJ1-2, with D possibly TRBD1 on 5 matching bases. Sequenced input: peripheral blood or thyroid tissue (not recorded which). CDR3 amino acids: CASSPAAGTDCSF. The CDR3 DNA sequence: TGTGCCAGCAGTCCAGCGGCCGGGACCGACTGCTCCTTC.